Below are 25 T cell receptor beta chains sequenced from a single sample in a study of blood T cell repertoires in COVID-19. The protocol was immunoSEQ multiplex PCR, while the TCRdb copy is restricted to in-frame clones and leaves out a portion. The sample shows some 250,000 clones, about nine tenths of them seen only once. The material sequenced was PBMCs or T cells enriched from blood (not recorded which). The receptors were gathered from a woman in her twenties or thirties with acute COVID-19.

Only one count was recorded for this clone. This chain uses TRBV4-1 with TRBJ1-5; a possible D gene is TRBD1 (6 bases). The germline CDR1 and CDR2 sequences are MGHRA and YSYEKL. The CDR3 sequence is 16 residues long. Deletions cut 1 base from V and 5 bases from J, with 15 bases between. The CDR3 spells CASSQVLGARDQPQHF. In nucleotides, the CDR3 is TGCGCCAGCAGCCAAGTTCTGGGGGCCAGGGATCAGCCCCAGCATTTT.

The V and J genes are TRBV6-5 and TRBJ2-7, with D possibly matching TRBD2 (6 bases). The CDR3 covers 12 residues. The germline gives CDR1 MNHEY, CDR2 SVGAGI. In DNA form, the CDR3 reads TGTGCGGCCGGGAGTGGCACCTACGAGCAGTACTTC. Protein: CAAGSGTYEQYF.

This chain connects TRBV6-5 to TRBJ1-4, with 8 bases lining up with TRBD1. The CDR3 consists of 15 residues. CDR1 MNHEY and CDR2 SVGAGI come from the germline V gene. V was pared by 7 bases and J by 4 bases, with 8 bases of the junction left unmatched. The CDR3 nucleotides are TGTGCCAGCACCCCCAGGGGGCAAAGTAATGAAAAACTGTTTTTT. Translated: CASTPRGQSNEKLFF.

This clone was seen once. The chain joins TRBV5-4 to TRBJ1-2; the D gene is possibly TRBD1 (5 bases). Trimming took 4 bases from V and 6 from J, leaving 16 bases between them. This CDR3 is 14 amino acids long. Per the germline V gene, CDR1 is SGHNT and CDR2 is YYREEE (reference sequence). This CDR3 reads CASSPTTDPNGYTF. CDR3 DNA sequence: TGTGCCAGCAGCCCTACGACAGACCCTAATGGCTACACCTTC.

CDR3 nucleotides: TGTGCCAGCAGTCGACAGGGCGAAGCCAAAAACATTCAGTACTTC. This codes for CASSRQGEAKNIQYF. This chain links TRBV2 with TRBJ2-4; TRBD1 matches 7 bases. Unmatched junction bases numbered 4, after V lost 5 bases and J lost 0 bases. This CDR3 has 15 residues. Germline V lookup: CDR1 SNHLY, CDR2 FYNNEI.

This rearrangement joins TRBV30 to TRBJ1-2, with 7 bases identical to TRBD1. V shed 2 bases and J 2 bases; nucleotides not matched to a gene: 2. There are 13 residues in the CDR3. From germline, CDR1 is GTSNPN and CDR2 SVGIG (reference sequence). The CDR3 nucleotides are TGTGCCTGGAGTAGACAGGGCAACTATGGCTACACCTTC. Translation: CAWSRQGNYGYTF.

Comment on this clone: Other DNA sequences in this sample translate to the same CDR3. The V gene is TRBV5-6, the J gene TRBJ1-2; TRBD1 is a possible D gene (6 bases). Trimming shortened V by 2 bases and J by 4 bases, and 9 bases separated the two germline ends. Germline V CDR1 and CDR2: SGHDT, YYEEEE. The CDR3 totals 13 residues. The CDR3 bases are TGTGCCAGCAGCTTAAGGGGGGGCTATGGCTACACCTTC. Its protein product is CASSLRGGYGYTF.

The chain couples TRBV29-1 to TRBJ1-2; D uncertain. V shed 2 bases and J shed 7 bases, with 17 bases lying between them. This CDR3 has 14 residues. The germline V gene has CDR1 SQVTM and CDR2 ANQGSEA. The CDR3 DNA reads as TGCAGCGTTGAAAAGTTTGGAGGGAGGGCTGGCTACACCTTC. Translating it yields CSVEKFGGRAGYTF.

V gene TRBV9 combines with J gene TRBJ1-1, with D possibly being TRBD1 (5 bases). Germline loops: CDR1 SGDLS, CDR2 YYNGEE. V was pared by 5 bases and J by 3 bases, with 11 bases between. The CDR3 is 13 amino acids. The CDR3 region has the DNA TGTGCCAGCAGTCTCGACAGATACACTGAAGCTTTCTTT. Translated: CASSLDRYTEAFF.

The chain carries TRBV2 and TRBJ1-2; TRBD1 agrees at 10 bases. Germline V gene data show CDR1 as SNHLY and CDR2 as FYNNEI. The CDR3 length is 13 residues. The V and J ends lost 6 bases and 5 bases, in that order; junction bases with no gene match: 3. This CDR3 is CASSGTGVYGYTF. CDR3 nucleotides: TGTGCCAGCAGCGGGACAGGGGTATATGGCTACACCTTC.

This chain joins TRBV2 and TRBJ2-3; the match to TRBD1 covers 7 bases. V lost 6 bases, J lost 3 bases, and 9 bases stayed unmatched. The V gene's germline CDR1 is SNHLY and CDR2 FYNNEI. This CDR3 region has 15 residues. In DNA, the CDR3 is TGTGCCAGCAGAATAGACAGGGCGTCAACAGATACGCAGTATTTT. Translation: CASRIDRASTDTQYF.

The rearrangement links TRBV27 to TRBJ2-5, with 7 bases lining up with TRBD2. The V segment lost 2 bases and the J segment 3 bases; nucleotides outside the gene matches: 9. From germline, CDR1 is MNHEY and CDR2 SMNVEV (reference sequence). This CDR3 spans 16 amino acids. As DNA, the CDR3 is TGTGCCAGCAGTTTAGGAGCGGGACTAAACAAAGAGACCCAGTACTTC. Translating gives CASSLGAGLNKETQYF.

The chain recombines TRBV4-1 with TRBJ2-2; D is uncertain. This CDR3 region has 14 residues. Germline assignment: CDR1 MGHRA and CDR2 YSYEKL. Trimming stripped 0 bases from V and 5 bases from J, with 7 bases between. As DNA, the CDR3 is TGCGCCAGCAGCCAAGATGAAGAGACCGGGGAGCTGTTTTTT. Amino acids: CASSQDEETGELFF.

The chain links TRBV5-1 to TRBJ1-2; perhaps TRBD1 as D (6 bases). Trimming took 4 bases from V and 1 from J, leaving 11 bases between them. The CDR3 totals 14 residues. Germline-derived CDR1 and CDR2 are SGHRS and YFSETQ. The CDR3 loop is CASSKPDSNYGYTF. The CDR3 DNA follows: TGCGCCAGCAGCAAGCCGGACAGTAACTATGGCTACACCTTC.

This clone was detected only once. Other DNA sequences within the sample encode an identical CDR3. The rearrangement joins TRBV5-4 to TRBJ1-2; a weak D match, TRBD1 (5 bases). V was cut by 0 bases and J by 2 bases, with 8 bases left in between. This CDR3 has 14 amino acids. Germline V gene sequence: CDR1 SGHNT, CDR2 YYREEE (reference sequence). CDR3 sequence (DNA): TGTGCCAGCAGCTTGGACCCAGGGAACTATGGCTACACCTTC. It codes for CASSLDPGNYGYTF.

The gene calls are TRBV27 and TRBJ1-3, with TRBD1 matching 7 bases. CDR1 and CDR2 from the germline V gene are MNHEY and SMNVEV (reference sequence). With 5 bases clipped from V and 0 bases from J, the junction kept 7 bases outside the gene matches. The CDR3 extends over 16 amino acids. CDR3 sequence: CASSAYRGLSGNTIYF. CDR3 DNA: TGTGCCAGCAGTGCATACAGGGGCCTCTCTGGAAACACCATATATTTT.

This chain connects TRBV11-2 to TRBJ1-2, with a weak D call TRBD1 (6 bases). Germline V gives CDR1 SGHAT, CDR2 FQNNGV. V lost 3 bases to trimming and J lost 9 bases, with 17 bases between them. The CDR3 has 14 residues. In DNA form, the CDR3 reads TGTGCCAGCAGCTTCGGGGACACAGGGATACGCTACACCTTC. Protein product: CASSFGDTGIRYTF. The full variable domain, rest sourced from reference TRBV11-2 and TRBJ1-2, is EAGVAQSPRYKIIEKRQSVAFWCNPISGHATLYWYQQILGQGPKLLIQFQNNGVVDDSQLPKDRFSAERLKGVDSTLKIQPAKLEDSAVYLCASSFGDTGIRYTFGSGTRLTVV.

V and J are TRBV4-1 and TRBJ1-2; 9 bases align to TRBD1. CDR1 is MGHRA and CDR2 is YSYEKL in the germline V gene. The CDR3 has 16 amino acids. J lost 4 bases, V lost 2 bases, and 8 bases had no gene match. The CDR3 DNA follows: TGCGCCAGCAGCCAACCTCGGGACAGGGTGAGCTATGGCTACACCTTC. Translation: CASSQPRDRVSYGYTF.

The genes are TRBV27 and TRBJ1-2, with unresolved D. The V gene lost 5 bases and the J gene lost 8 bases, with 24 bases spanning the gap. CDR3 size: 16 residues. The V gene's germline CDR1 is MNHEY and CDR2 SMNVEV (reference sequence). CDR3 sequence reads: CASSATPSGEGGGYTF. Written as DNA, the CDR3 is TGTGCCAGCAGTGCAACCCCCAGTGGCGAGGGTGGAGGCTACACCTTC.

In its sample, this clone was seen a few times. This chain connects TRBV4-3 to TRBJ2-3; tentative D call: TRBD2 (5 bases). The CDR3 consists of 16 residues. Germline V gene sequence: CDR1 LGHNA, CDR2 YSLEER. The ends were cut back, 2 bases at V and 0 bases at J, with 12 bases in the middle. The DNA of the CDR3 is TGCGCCAGCAGCCAAAATAGGCGAGGGAGCACAGATACGCAGTATTTT. This codes for CASSQNRRGSTDTQYF.

The chain is built from TRBV7-8 and TRBJ1-1, with 7 nucleotides matching TRBD1. Germline V lookup: CDR1 SGHVS, CDR2 FQNEAQ. The CDR3 extends over 14 amino acids. J lost 4 bases, V lost 5 bases, and 7 bases had no gene match. The DNA of the CDR3 is TGTGCCAGCAGCCTACAGGGGATTACCACTGAAGCTTTCTTT. It yields the protein CASSLQGITTEAFF.

The V gene is TRBV6-1, the J gene TRBJ2-7; 7 bases are a match to TRBD2. This CDR3 has 16 residues. Per the germline V gene, CDR1 is MNHNS and CDR2 is SASEGT. With 0 bases clipped from V and 4 bases from J, the junction kept 9 bases outside the gene matches. The CDR3 nucleotides are TGTGCCAGCAGTGAAGCGCTCGTCGGGGGGTTTTACGAGCAGTACTTC. Protein sequence: CASSEALVGGFYEQYF.

This chain connects TRBV3-1 (or the pseudogene TRBV3-2) to TRBJ1-6; 7 bases are shared with TRBD1. Germline loops: CDR1 LGHDT, CDR2 YNNKEL (reference sequence). Losses at the gene ends were 1 base for V and 3 bases for J; bases not matched to a gene: 3. This CDR3 comprises 16 residues. CDR3: CASSQGAGGYNSPLHF. The CDR3, as DNA: TGTGCCAGCAGCCAAGGGGCAGGGGGCTATAATTCACCCCTCCACTTT.

The chain combines TRBV15 with TRBJ2-7; 7 bases match TRBD2. CDR3 length equals 16 residues. V shed 0 bases and J 2 bases; nucleotides not matched to a gene: 7. CDR1 and CDR2 from the germline V gene are LNHNV and YYDKDF (reference sequence). The CDR3 loop reads CATSRDRGAGAYEQYF. In nucleotides, the CDR3 is TGTGCCACCAGCAGAGATCGTGGGGCGGGAGCCTACGAGCAGTACTTC.

The table lists this clone with a few counts. This chain links TRBV18 with TRBJ1-1; 9 bases line up with TRBD1. CDR3 length: 16 amino acids. Germline CDR1 KGHSH, CDR2 LQKENI. The V segment lost 1 base and the J segment 5 bases; nucleotides outside the gene matches: 8. The CDR3 spells CASSPQTGGWGTEAFF. The CDR3 DNA is TGTGCCAGCTCACCACAAACAGGGGGCTGGGGAACTGAAGCTTTCTTT. Full variable domain (rest looked up from reference TRBV18 and TRBJ1-1): NAGVMQNPRHLVRRRGQEARLRCSPMKGHSHVYWYRQLPEEGLKFMVYLQKENIIDESGMPKERFSAEFPKEGPSILRIQQVVRGDSAAYFCASSPQTGGWGTEAFFGQGTRLTVV.